These 2 T cell receptor beta chains came from one sample sequenced in a study of radiation and T cells in renal cell carcinoma. The method was immunoSEQ multiplex PCR; TCRdb's version includes in-frame clones alone and lacks a portion of them. The data show 90,000 to 100,000 clones, around 80% seen once. Time point here: blood 4 weeks post-SBRT, at nephrectomy. As to treatment: 15 Gy SBRT to primary tumor, nephrectomy 4 weeks later. Here the sequenced sample was blood, taken from a patient whose treatment included radiotherapy and nephrectomy. These TCRs come from a man in his sixties with renal cell carcinoma.

This chain uses TRBV10-2 with TRBJ1-1; a possible D gene is TRBD1 (5 bases). The V and J ends lost 3 bases and 1 base respectively, with 6 bases between them. CDR3 length: 13 amino acids. Germline V gives CDR1 WSHSY, CDR2 SAAADI. The CDR3 DNA reads TGCGCCAGCAGTGATGACAGGAACACTGAAGCTTTCTTT. This encodes CASSDDRNTEAFF.

In this sample, this clone turned up a few times. The CDR3 bases are TGTGCCAGCAGCAAAGGAGGGCAGGGGCCGCGAAGGGCCTACGAGCAGTACTTC. Encoded protein: CASSKGGQGPRRAYEQYF. The V gene is TRBV21-1, the J gene TRBJ2-7; no DNA check was done on the table's D call, TRBD1. TRBV21-1 corresponds to a pseudogene. The CDR3 totals 18 residues.